These T cell receptor beta chains were read from a single sample in a study of cytomegalovirus exposure and HLA in healthy donors. This table comes from immunoSEQ multiplex PCR, and its TCRdb copy is limited to in-frame clones, with some not included. This table holds fewer than 150,000 clones. The sequencing sample was made of PBMCs. The receptor set was obtained from an older woman in good health and CMV-seronegative. The CDR3 runs from the conserved cysteine through the conserved F or W. Fields, in order: CDR3 protein, CDR3 DNA, J gene, V gene, D gene. D genes are given only for firm matches.

CASSLVGTSGDTQYF	TGCGCCAGCAGCTTGGTGGGGACTAGCGGAGATACGCAGTATTTT	TRBJ2-3	TRBV5-1	TRBD2
CASSLAGTYQETQYF	TGTGCCAGCAGCTTAGCCGGGACTTACCAAGAGACCCAGTACTTC	TRBJ2-5	TRBV11-2	NA
CASSPTGNTEAFF	TGCGCCAGCAGCCCCACAGGGAACACTGAAGCTTTCTTT	TRBJ1-1	TRBV5-1	NA
CASSDRTGGGYTF	TGTGCCAGCAGCGATCGGACAGGGGGTGGCTACACCTTC	TRBJ1-2	TRBV11-2	TRBD1
CAWSGTVYYGYTF	TGTGCCTGGAGTGGGACAGTTTACTATGGCTACACCTTC	TRBJ1-2	TRBV30	NA
CASSSTGASYEQYF	TGTGCCAGCAGCTCGACAGGGGCTTCCTACGAGCAGTACTTC	TRBJ2-7	TRBV13	TRBD1
CASSPGQGSRLAEAFF	TGCGCCAGCAGCCCAGGACAGGGGTCGAGGTTGGCTGAAGCTTTCTTT	TRBJ1-1	TRBV5-1	TRBD1
CASSGLAAGIYEQYF	TGTGCCAGCAGTGGACTAGCAGCCGGAATCTACGAGCAGTACTTC	TRBJ2-7	TRBV6-6	TRBD2
CASSSTGLRGGYTF	TGTGCCAGTAGTAGCACCGGCCTGCGGGGAGGCTACACCTTC	TRBJ1-2	TRBV19	NA
CASSYTGGGGETQYF	TGTGCCAGCAGTTACACGGGGGGTGGCGGAGAGACCCAGTACTTC	TRBJ2-5	TRBV6-6	TRBD2
CASSSGETQYF	TGTGCCAGCTCCTCGGGGGAGACCCAGTACTTC	TRBJ2-5	TRBV7-9	NA
CASSKGDFNEQFF	TGTGCCAGCAGCAAAGGGGACTTCAATGAGCAGTTCTTC	TRBJ2-1	TRBV7-9	NA
CASSLTEQGNGYTF	TGTGCCAGCAGCTTAACGGAACAGGGGAATGGCTACACCTTC	TRBJ1-2	TRBV7-3	TRBD1
CASRFREGSYEQYF	TGTGCCAGCAGGTTCAGGGAGGGCTCCTACGAGCAGTACTTC	TRBJ2-7	TRBV6-1	TRBD2
CASSERNEQFF	TGTGCCAGCAGTGAACGCAATGAGCAGTTCTTC	TRBJ2-1	TRBV6-1	NA
CASRDTPNTEAFF	TGTGCCAGCAGGGACACTCCAAACACTGAAGCTTTCTTT	TRBJ1-1	TRBV2	NA
CASSVSGTDYYGYTF	TGTGCCAGTAGTGTCTCCGGGACAGACTACTATGGCTACACCTTC	TRBJ1-2	TRBV19	TRBD1
CASSLPSMNTEAFF	TGTGCCAGCAGCCTCCCAAGCATGAACACTGAAGCTTTCTTT	TRBJ1-1	TRBV28	NA
CASSLTQPTGELFF	TGTGCCAGCAGTCTTACACAGCCTACCGGGGAGCTGTTTTTT	TRBJ2-2	TRBV27	NA
CASTNDRVYSGNTIYF	TGTGCCAGCACAAACGACAGGGTTTATTCTGGAAACACCATATATTTT	TRBJ1-3	TRBV5-4	TRBD1
CSAGQGIGYEQYF	TGCAGCGCTGGACAGGGGATAGGCTACGAGCAGTACTTC	TRBJ2-7	TRBV29-1	TRBD1
CASSYRDRGYEQYF	TGTGCCAGCAGTTACCGGGACAGGGGCTACGAGCAGTACTTC	TRBJ2-7	TRBV6-5	TRBD1
CASSQLAVSETQYF	TGTGCCAGCAGCCAACTAGCGGTTTCGGAGACCCAGTACTTC	TRBJ2-5	TRBV6-1	TRBD2
CASSVGGEQGYEQYF	TGTGCCAGCAGCGTAGGGGGGGAGCAAGGTTACGAGCAGTACTTC	TRBJ2-7	TRBV9	NA
CASSRARTGNEQFF	TGTGCCAGCAGCCGGGCGCGGACAGGGAATGAGCAGTTCTTC	TRBJ2-1	TRBV5-5	TRBD1
CASSNPRGSDTQYF	TGTGCCAGCAGTAACCCCCGGGGGTCAGATACGCAGTATTTT	TRBJ2-3	TRBV27	NA
CASSLTGGYTEAFF	TGTGCCAGCAGTCTGACAGGGGGCTATACTGAAGCTTTCTTT	TRBJ1-1	TRBV6-5	TRBD1
CSATSTDTQYF	TGCAGTGCTACGAGCACAGATACGCAGTATTTT	TRBJ2-3	TRBV20-1	NA